This T cell receptor beta chain was found in a study of cytomegalovirus exposure and HLA in healthy donors. Study-wide context: From HLA-typed donors, an early data release held tens of millions of unique TCRs. Whole-study findings and limits: The productive fraction for most TCR beta V segments was about 90% or about 30% in an earlier analysis. Presence/absence analyses rested on an assumption that sequencing depth was roughly uniform across donors. A further, later analysis showed that HLA-associated TCR beta chains (compared with equally common others) were more clonally expanded.

13 Jbeta primers and 60 Vbeta primers were used for the PCR. Profiled with immunoSEQ multiplex PCR; TCRdb holds only in-frame clones, not every one. The data contain under 300,000 clones, about 93% of them seen just once; the ten biggest clones take up around 1.7%. Notes on this clone: Its antigen is unidentified.

CDR1 and CDR2 from the germline V gene are SGDLS and YYNGEE. The CDR3 runs to 17 residues. The V and J ends lost 4 bases and 0 bases, in that order; junction bases with no gene match: 9. The rearrangement uses TRBV9 and TRBJ2-1; 8 bases agree with TRBD2. The specimen sequenced was PBMCs. The source is a girl aged 2-15 years in good health and CMV-seronegative. CDR3 nucleotide sequence: TGTGCCAGCAGCCAACGTTTCGCGGGAGGCTCCTACAATGAGCAGTTCTTC. Translation: CASSQRFAGGSYNEQFF.